A single sample gave rise to the 10 T cell receptor beta chains below, sequenced in a study of CD8 T cells in Susac syndrome. Roughly 0.45 to 1 ug RNA was reverse transcribed with random hexamers. TCRdb itself ran the immunoSEQ multiplex PCR reads through MiXCR, one entry per CDR3 protein. The repertoire holds approximately 220,000 distinct CDR3 sequences, approximately 90% seen once, with approximately 0.13% in the top ten. The sequencing input was CD8+ T cells from PBMCs. All receptors derive from a human donor with multiple sclerosis.

J is TRBJ2-7 and V is TRBV10-3; either TRBD1 or TRBD2 may fit D (5 bases each). V lost 0 bases and J lost 3, with 12 bases in between. This CDR3 is 15 amino acids long. CDR1 is ENHRY and CDR2 is SYGVKD in the germline V gene. CDR3 in DNA: TGTGCCATCAGTGAGTCGGGAAGAGGGGACTACGAGCAGTACTTC. It codes for CAISESGRGDYEQYF.

The rearrangement links TRBV7-9 to TRBJ2-1; 9 bases match TRBD2. This CDR3 comprises 13 residues. The germline gives CDR1 SEHNR, CDR2 FQNEAQ (reference sequence). V shed 8 bases, J shed 6 bases, and the junction held 5 bases outside the gene matches. The CDR3 here is CASVAGVLNEQFF. The DNA for the CDR3 is TGTGCCAGCGTAGCGGGAGTCCTCAATGAGCAGTTCTTC. Together with reference TRBV7-9 and TRBJ2-1, the CDR3 gives the full variable domain: DTGVSQNPRHKITKRGQNVTFRCDPISEHNRLYWYRQTLGQGPEFLTYFQNEAQLEKSRLLSDRFSAERPKGSFSTLEIQRTEQGDSAMYLCASVAGVLNEQFFGPGTRLTVL.

This chain joins TRBV4-1 and TRBJ1-1; TRBD1 agrees at 7 bases. The CDR3 extends over 12 amino acids. Germline V CDR1 and CDR2: MGHRA, YSYEKL. Trimming cost V 2 bases and J 10 bases; bases outside gene matches: 4. In nucleotides, the CDR3 is TGCGCCAGCAGCCAATCCCCAGGGGGAGCTTTCTTT. This encodes CASSQSPGGAFF.

This sequence joins TRBV4-2 and TRBJ2-1; 11 bases line up with TRBD1. The CDR3 contains 15 residues. J was trimmed by 4 bases and V by 6 bases; bases with no gene match: 5. Germline-derived CDR1 and CDR2 are LGHNA and YNFKEQ. CDR3 amino acids: CASSPGQGAYNEQFF. The CDR3 DNA is TGTGCCAGCAGTCCTGGACAGGGGGCATACAATGAGCAGTTCTTC.

This clonotype was found once. The J gene is TRBJ2-6, the V gene TRBV12-3 or TRBV12-4; D remains unclear. The length of the CDR3 is 18 residues. Between the trimmed V and J ends, which lost 2 bases and 1 base, there was a span of 15 bases. In DNA, the CDR3 is TGTGCCAGCAGTTTATCTTCACGAGTATCTTCTGGGGCCAACGTCCTGACTTTC. It encodes CASSLSSRVSSGANVLTF.

As to this clonotype: One end of the junction is discordant with germline, which a read error may explain. CDR3 nucleotides: TGTGCCAGTAGTATGAACAGTGAAGCTTTCTTT. This gives the protein CASSMNSEAFF. The chain uses TRBV19 and TRBJ1-1; D uncertain. This CDR3 has 11 residues. CDR1 is LNHDA, CDR2 SQIVND, per germline (reference sequence).

The V and J genes are TRBV4-3 and TRBJ2-7; 8 nucleotides line up with TRBD2. Germline CDR1 and CDR2: LGHNA and YSLEER. Trimming at V came to 3 bases and at J to 2 bases, leaving 6 bases not matched to a gene. The CDR3 has 15 residues. The CDR3 spells CASSQGLGRPYEQYF. DNA for the CDR3: TGCGCCAGCAGCCAGGGACTAGGGAGGCCCTACGAGCAGTACTTC.

This chain uses TRBV2 with TRBJ1-1; no clear D gene. The CDR3 is made up of 13 amino acids. Germline CDR1 SNHLY, CDR2 FYNNEI. Trimming left V 7 bases short and J 3 bases short, with 12 bases between. The DNA of the CDR3 is TGTGCCAGCACAGCCCTAGCCTACACTGAAGCTTTCTTT. It specifies CASTALAYTEAFF.

The V and J genes are TRBV5-4 and TRBJ1-1; D might be TRBD1 (5 bases). Trimming cost V 6 bases and J 8 bases, with 14 bases left between them. Germline V gene data show CDR1 as SGHNT and CDR2 as YYREEE (reference sequence). The CDR3 runs to 12 residues. The CDR3 DNA is TGTGCCAGCAAATCTAGCGAGGGGGAAGCTTTCTTT. Translation gives CASKSSEGEAFF.

V is TRBV27 and J is TRBJ1-5; no definite D call. The CDR3 is 13 amino acids. Germline V gene sequence: CDR1 MNHEY, CDR2 SMNVEV (reference sequence). The V end lost 2 bases, the J end lost 9 bases, and 11 bases lay between the germline ends. The CDR3 loop is CASSLTASRPQHF. DNA for the CDR3: TGTGCCAGCAGTTTAACGGCGTCTCGGCCCCAGCATTTT.